The next 5 T cell receptor beta chains were all read from a single sample in a study of cytomegalovirus exposure and HLA in healthy donors (dated by TCRdb to between 2016 and 2019). Libraries came from the immunoSEQ multiplex PCR assay. For the multiplex PCR, a mixture combining 60 forward primers for TCR Vbeta segments and 13 reverse primers for TCR Jbeta segments was used. This is the immuneACCESS table as TCRdb keeps it, with only in-frame sequences that have V and J called. A part of the clones is gone; compared with another copy, unresolved V genes explain less than half, and the rest is unexplained. In this sample's table one finds around 78,000 clones. The ten largest clones add up to 3.5% to 4% of the sample. The sample was PBMCs. These receptors came from a man between 18 and 29 years old in good health and CMV-seropositive.

The J gene is TRBJ2-2, the V gene TRBV30; TRBD2 might be the D (7 bases). The CDR3 is 15 amino acids. CDR1 GTSNPN and CDR2 SVGIG come from the germline V gene (reference sequence). The V gene lost 0 bases and the J gene lost 6 bases, with 14 bases spanning the gap. CDR3 nucleotides: TGTGCCTGGAGTGTACTAAGGGGGGGACCCGGGGAGCTGTTTTTT. Its translation: CAWSVLRGGPGELFF.

This sequence joins TRBV28 and TRBJ2-4; TRBD2 might be the D (6 bases). The V end lost 4 bases, the J end lost 0 bases, and 16 bases lay between the germline ends. Germline CDR1 reads MDHEN; CDR2 reads SYDVKM. The CDR3 is 17 amino acids. The CDR3: CASSSPRMGGAKNIQYF. In nucleotides, the CDR3 is TGTGCCAGCAGTTCCCCAAGGATGGGGGGAGCCAAAAACATTCAGTACTTC. Variable domain in full (rest from reference TRBV28 and TRBJ2-4): DVKVTQSSRYLVKRTGEKVFLECVQDMDHENMFWYRQDPGLGLRLIYFSYDVKMKEKGDIPEGYSVSREKKERFSLILESASTNQTSMYLCASSSPRMGGAKNIQYFGAGTRLSVL.

This chain links TRBV4-1 with TRBJ2-3; 14 nucleotides line up with TRBD2. Unmatched junction bases numbered 10, after V lost 1 base and J lost 4 bases. The CDR3 length is 19 residues. CDR1 is MGHRA and CDR2 is YSYEKL in the germline V gene. CDR3 nucleotide sequence: TGCGCCAGCAGCCAAGTTCCCGGGACTAGCGGGAGAAGGGCAGATACGCAGTATTTT. Translating gives CASSQVPGTSGRRADTQYF.

The chain employs TRBV4-2 and TRBJ2-7; D is unclear. The ends were cut back, 1 base at V and 7 bases at J, with 14 bases in the middle. The CDR3 has 14 residues. Germline-derived CDR1 and CDR2 are LGHNA and YNFKEQ. The CDR3 is CASSQANLRAEQYF. The DNA of the CDR3 is TGTGCCAGCAGCCAAGCAAATCTGAGAGCGGAGCAGTACTTC.

J is TRBJ2-7 and V is TRBV10-3, with D uncertain. CDR1 and CDR2 from the germline V gene are ENHRY and SYGVKD. This CDR3 region has 13 residues. Trimming shortened V by 7 bases and J by 0 bases, and 10 bases separated the two germline ends. As DNA, the CDR3 is TGTGCCATCACTAACTCTAGCTCCTACGAGCAGTACTTC. As protein: CAITNSSSYEQYF.